These 26 T cell receptor beta chains originate from one sample sequenced in a study of T cell responses to AZD1222 COVID-19 vaccine. The protocol was immunoSEQ multiplex PCR, while the TCRdb copy is restricted to in-frame clones and leaves out a portion. The table records approximately 150,000 clones, over 85% of them present only once. The sample was peripheral blood, taken on day 0 of MenACWY control vaccination. These receptors came from an adult in good health.

CDR3 in amino acids: CATSRGTVADGYTF. The DNA of the CDR3 is TGTGCCACCAGCAGAGGGACAGTAGCCGATGGCTACACCTTC. The chain links TRBV15 to TRBJ1-2; TRBD1 might be the D (6 bases). The germline gives CDR1 LNHNV, CDR2 YYDKDF (reference sequence). This CDR3 has 14 amino acids. Between the trimmed V and J ends, which lost 1 base and 6 bases, there was a span of 12 bases.

V is TRBV23-1 and J is TRBJ2-4, with 7 nucleotides matching TRBD1. TRBV23-1 is known as an ORF, though its function is uncertain. This CDR3 contains 15 residues. The J segment lost 7 bases and the V segment lost 4 bases, leaving 10 bases of the junction unmatched. The CDR3 bases are TGCGCCAGCAGTCCTCGACAGGGAGCGAGTAACATTCAGTACTTC. It is translated as CASSPRQGASNIQYF.

The chain has TRBV28 and TRBJ2-7; 7 bases agree with TRBD2. The CDR3 has 12 amino acids. CDR1 and CDR2 (germline): MDHEN, SYDVKM. J was trimmed by 4 bases and V by 3 bases; bases with no gene match: 0. The CDR3 region is CASSLGGYEQYF. As DNA, the CDR3 is TGTGCCAGCAGTTTGGGAGGGTACGAGCAGTACTTC.

This CDR3 reads CASSIAGAWEQFF. The CDR3 DNA is TGTGCCAGTAGTATTGCGGGGGCCTGGGAGCAGTTCTTC. The chain employs TRBV19 and TRBJ2-1; tentatively, D is TRBD2 (7 bases). Trimming removed 3 bases from V and 10 bases from J, with 13 bases in between. This CDR3 contains 13 residues. The germline CDR1 and CDR2 sequences are LNHDA and SQIVND (reference sequence).

The chain employs TRBV15 and TRBJ1-1; 7 bases match TRBD1. CDR3 length: 15 amino acids. Trimming cost V 1 base and J 1 base; bases outside gene matches: 3. CDR1 and CDR2 from the germline V gene are LNHNV and YYDKDF (reference sequence). The CDR3 sequence is CATSRGGQPNTEAFF. The CDR3 DNA reads TGTGCCACCAGCAGAGGGGGACAGCCGAACACTGAAGCTTTCTTT.

This chain joins TRBV7-2 and TRBJ2-4; 7 positions agree with TRBD2. Trimming removed 3 bases from V and 3 bases from J; junction bases left unmatched: 5. The germline gives CDR1 SGHTA, CDR2 FQGNSA. The CDR3 runs 15 residues. The CDR3 DNA sequence: TGTGCCAGCAGCTTCGCGGGGGTGGTCAAAAACATTCAGTACTTC. Its translation is CASSFAGVVKNIQYF.

The V gene is TRBV7-3, the J gene TRBJ1-5; a possible D gene is TRBD1 (5 bases). CDR1 and CDR2 from the germline V gene are SGHTA and FQGTGA. The length of the CDR3 is 13 residues. Deletions cut 3 bases from V and 4 bases from J, with 7 bases between. The CDR3 loop is CASSFDRNQPQHF. The CDR3, as DNA: TGTGCCAGCAGCTTTGACAGAAATCAGCCCCAGCATTTT.

This sequence joins TRBV24-1 and TRBJ2-3, with TRBD1 identical over 10 bases. The CDR3 length is 16 residues. The V segment lost 3 bases and the J segment 6 bases; nucleotides outside the gene matches: 8. The germline gives CDR1 KGHDR, CDR2 SFDVKD. The CDR3 nucleotides read TGTGCCACCAGTGATCGCACCGGGACAGGGGTTGATACGCAGTATTTT. Protein sequence: CATSDRTGTGVDTQYF.

The DNA of the CDR3 is TGTGCCAGCAGCACCGGAAGGCGGATGAACACTGAAGCTTTCTTT. It translates to CASSTGRRMNTEAFF. The rearrangement uses TRBV7-2 and TRBJ1-1, with unresolved D. Germline loops: CDR1 SGHTA, CDR2 FQGNSA. Trimming stripped 5 bases from V and 0 bases from J, with 13 bases between. The CDR3 sequence is 15 residues long.

This chain connects TRBV6-5 to TRBJ1-2; TRBD1 agrees at 9 bases. Germline V gene sequence: CDR1 MNHEY, CDR2 SVGAGI. The CDR3 runs 13 residues. Trimming cost V 6 bases and J 4 bases; bases outside gene matches: 3. Written as DNA, the CDR3 is TGTGCCAGCAGAACAGGGGGCGCCTATGGCTACACCTTC. It translates to CASRTGGAYGYTF.

This chain links TRBV7-8 with TRBJ1-6; unclear D gene. V lost 0 bases and J lost 9, with 9 bases in between. The CDR3 consists of 14 residues. Germline V lookup: CDR1 SGHVS, CDR2 FQNEAQ. Here the CDR3 DNA reads TGTGCCAGCAGCTTAGCGGTAGGAGGTTCACCCCTCCACTTT. This gives the protein CASSLAVGGSPLHF. Full variable domain (remainder filled in from reference TRBV7-8 and TRBJ1-6): GAGVSQSPRYKVAKRGQDVALRCDPISGHVSLFWYQQALGQGPEFLTYFQNEAQLDKSGLPSDRFFAERPEGSVSTLKIQRTQQEDSAVYLCASSLAVGGSPLHFGNGTRLTVT.

V usage is TRBV7-6 and J usage is TRBJ1-4; 7 bases map to TRBD1. CDR3 size: 17 residues. The trim removed 4 bases at V and 4 bases at J, leaving 12 bases unmatched. Germline values: CDR1 SGHVS, CDR2 FNYEAQ. Here the CDR3 reads CASSSGGGRRSNEKLFF. DNA for the CDR3: TGTGCCAGCAGCTCAGGGGGGGGCCGGCGTAGTAATGAAAAACTGTTTTTT.

This chain uses TRBV5-1 with TRBJ2-1; D is perhaps TRBD2 (6 bases). The germline CDR1 and CDR2 sequences are SGHRS and YFSETQ. This CDR3 comprises 14 residues. With 4 bases removed from V and 5 bases from J, the gap between germline ends came to 13 bases. The CDR3: CASSVGRSNNEQFF. The DNA of the CDR3 is TGCGCCAGCAGCGTGGGGAGGTCTAACAATGAGCAGTTCTTC.

The chain links TRBV5-6 to TRBJ1-1; 11 bases align to TRBD1. The CDR3 loop spans 16 amino acids. Per germline, CDR1 SGHDT and CDR2 YYEEEE. V was pared by 3 bases and J by 5 bases, with 9 bases of the junction left unmatched. In DNA form, the CDR3 reads TGTGCCAGCAGCTGGACGGGACAGGGGGAAGGTACTGAAGCTTTCTTT. Encoded protein: CASSWTGQGEGTEAFF.

The chain recombines TRBV7-3 with TRBJ2-1; D remains unclear. Looked up from germline, CDR1 is SGHTA and CDR2 is FQGTGA. This CDR3 comprises 17 residues. V lost 0 bases and J lost 7, with 19 bases in between. The CDR3 sequence: CASSLTQGIGLRNEQFF. The CDR3 DNA reads TGTGCCAGCAGCTTAACCCAAGGCATCGGGTTGCGGAATGAGCAGTTCTTC.

The chain links TRBV18 to TRBJ1-5; D possibly corresponds to TRBD1 (5 bases). The length of the CDR3 is 13 residues. From germline, CDR1 is KGHSH and CDR2 LQKENI. With 4 bases removed from V and 3 bases from J, the gap between germline ends came to 7 bases. CDR3 sequence reads: CASSRGNNQPQHF. In nucleotides, the CDR3 is TGTGCCAGCTCACGGGGGAACAATCAGCCCCAGCATTTT. The full variable domain, rest sourced from reference TRBV18 and TRBJ1-5, is NAGVMQNPRHLVRRRGQEARLRCSPMKGHSHVYWYRQLPEEGLKFMVYLQKENIIDESGMPKERFSAEFPKEGPSILRIQQVVRGDSAAYFCASSRGNNQPQHFGDGTRLSIL.

V gene TRBV7-9 combines with J gene TRBJ1-5; D remains unclear. CDR1 is SEHNR, CDR2 FQNEAQ, per germline (reference sequence). Trimming took off 3 bases at V and 5 bases at J, with 8 bases between the two ends. The CDR3 is 13 amino acids. CDR3 sequence reads: CASSFGLDQPQHF. The CDR3 DNA sequence: TGTGCCAGCAGCTTCGGACTCGATCAGCCCCAGCATTTT.

The CDR3 bases are TGTGCCAGCAGCTTAGTCAGGGAGGCCACTGAAGCTTTCTTT. Its translation: CASSLVREATEAFF. V gene TRBV11-2 combines with J gene TRBJ1-1; D perhaps matches TRBD1 (5 bases). This CDR3 is built from 14 residues. The V end lost 1 base, the J end lost 4 bases, and 10 bases lay between the germline ends. Germline CDR1 and CDR2: SGHAT and FQNNGV.

The V gene is TRBV4-2, the J gene TRBJ2-1; TRBD1 agrees at 7 bases. The CDR3 contains 15 residues. CDR1 LGHNA and CDR2 YNFKEQ come from the germline V gene. J lost 5 bases, V lost 1 base, and 5 bases had no gene match. This CDR3 is CASSQGGQEDNEQFF. In DNA, the CDR3 is TGTGCCAGCAGCCAAGGAGGACAGGAGGACAATGAGCAGTTCTTC.

The gene calls are TRBV9 and TRBJ2-5; D may correspond to TRBD1 or TRBD2 (5 bases each). The length of the CDR3 is 16 residues. With 2 bases removed from V and 1 base from J, the gap between germline ends came to 15 bases. Germline CDR1 reads SGDLS; CDR2 reads YYNGEE. The CDR3 DNA is TGTGCCAGCAGCGTGAGCCCCCAGGGAGCCCAAGAGACCCAGTACTTC. As protein: CASSVSPQGAQETQYF.

This clone showed up just once. The rearrangement joins TRBV7-2 to TRBJ2-1, with a possible D match to TRBD2 (6 bases). The V end was cut by 0 bases, the J end by 10 bases, with 16 bases between. This CDR3 is built from 15 residues. From germline, CDR1 is SGHTA and CDR2 FQGNSA. CDR3 coding DNA: TGTGCCAGCAGCTTAGCGCTACTAGCCGAGGAGGAGCAGTTCTTC. It yields the protein CASSLALLAEEEQFF.

The chain couples TRBV7-9 to TRBJ1-1; weak D call: TRBD1 (5 bases). Trimming left V 1 base short and J 1 base short, with 10 bases between. The CDR3 runs 15 residues. The germline V gene encodes CDR1 SEHNR and CDR2 FQNEAQ (reference sequence). The CDR3 protein is CASSLEGHSNTEAFF. The CDR3 coding sequence is TGTGCCAGCAGCTTAGAAGGACACTCGAACACTGAAGCTTTCTTT.

The chain joins TRBV28 to TRBJ1-2; D is possibly TRBD1 (6 bases). Per the germline V gene, CDR1 is MDHEN and CDR2 is SYDVKM. The CDR3 spans 17 residues. Trimming stripped 1 base from V and 8 bases from J, with 23 bases between. The CDR3 spells CASSLSMGGGSAWGYTF. The DNA for the CDR3 is TGTGCCAGCAGTTTATCTATGGGAGGGGGTTCTGCTTGGGGCTACACCTTC.

This clone showed up just a few times. The chain combines TRBV5-1 with TRBJ2-2, with D possibly called TRBD1 or TRBD2 (5 bases each). Germline V gene lookup returns CDR1 SGHRS and CDR2 YFSETQ. The CDR3 is 16 amino acids. Between the trimmed V and J ends, which lost 0 bases and 2 bases, there was a span of 11 bases. The CDR3 is CASSLGSGGNTGELFF. The CDR3 coding sequence is TGCGCCAGCAGCTTGGGGTCTGGGGGTAACACCGGGGAGCTGTTTTTT.

This rearrangement joins TRBV5-1 to TRBJ2-5; 14 bases are shared with TRBD2. The junction had 6 bases not matched to a gene; V was cut back by 0 bases and J by 5 bases. Germline V gene sequence: CDR1 SGHRS, CDR2 YFSETQ. The CDR3 loop spans 17 amino acids. The CDR3 is CASSLVGLAGGGETQYF. The CDR3 nucleotides are TGCGCCAGCAGCTTGGTAGGACTAGCGGGAGGAGGTGAGACCCAGTACTTC.

The gene calls are TRBV6-1 and TRBJ1-5, with 8 bases identical to TRBD1. In germline, CDR1 is MNHNS, CDR2 SASEGT. The V gene end was trimmed by 3 bases and the J gene end by 6 bases; junction bases not matched to a gene: 16. This CDR3 comprises 18 residues. The CDR3 nucleotides are TGTGCCAGCAGTGAGAGGGGAACAGGGGGGATGGCGGCTCAGCCCCAGCATTTT. Amino acid sequence: CASSERGTGGMAAQPQHF.